Listed below are T cell receptor beta chains from one sample, sequenced in a study of radiation and T cells in renal cell carcinoma. Profiled with immunoSEQ multiplex PCR; TCRdb holds only in-frame clones, not every one. The data hold approximately 79,000 clones, with roughly 80% observed a single time. The sample consisted of blood, taken from a patient whose treatment included radiotherapy and nephrectomy. These receptors all come from a man in his sixties with renal cell carcinoma. Both conserved end residues are part of each CDR3. Fields, in order: D gene, V gene, J gene, CDR3 length, clone size, CDR3 DNA, CDR3 protein. D genes are given only for firm matches. The size of a clone is reported for some rows only, either as once, few or many, or as a class for expanded clones.

d_call: -
v_call: TRBV5-1
j_call: TRBJ2-3
cdr3_length: 20
clone_size: -
cdr3_nt: TGCGCCAGCAGCTTGGAGGGCCGTATGACTAAGTCCTCTAGCACAGATACGCAGTATTTT
cdr3_aa: CASSLEGRMTKSSSTDTQYF

d_call: TRBD2
v_call: TRBV11-2
j_call: TRBJ2-1
cdr3_length: 16
clone_size: -
cdr3_nt: TGTGCCAGCAGCTTAGGGGGGACTAGCGGGGCCATCCCACAGTTCTTC
cdr3_aa: CASSLGGTSGAIPQFF

d_call: TRBD2
v_call: TRBV27
j_call: TRBJ2-1
cdr3_length: 12
clone_size: -
cdr3_nt: TGTGCCAGCAGACGGACTAGAAATGAGCAGTTCTTC
cdr3_aa: CASRRTRNEQFF

d_call: TRBD2
v_call: TRBV15
j_call: TRBJ2-5
cdr3_length: 20
clone_size: -
cdr3_nt: TGTGCCACCAGCAGAGATATTTGGGTGCCTAGCGGGTTGTACCAAGAGACCCAGTACTTC
cdr3_aa: CATSRDIWVPSGLYQETQYF

d_call: TRBD1
v_call: TRBV27
j_call: TRBJ1-2
cdr3_length: 14
clone_size: -
cdr3_nt: TGTGCCAGCAGTCCCCGACAGACAGGGGCCGGCTACACCTTC
cdr3_aa: CASSPRQTGAGYTF

d_call: -
v_call: TRBV6-5
j_call: TRBJ2-7
cdr3_length: 12
clone_size: -
cdr3_nt: TGTGCCAGCAGTTTCGGACAGTACGAGCAGTACTTC
cdr3_aa: CASSFGQYEQYF

d_call: TRBD2
v_call: TRBV6-1
j_call: TRBJ2-2
cdr3_length: 14
clone_size: -
cdr3_nt: TGTGCCAGCAGTAGCGGGAGGGCCACCGGGGAGCTGTTTTTT
cdr3_aa: CASSSGRATGELFF

d_call: -
v_call: TRBV19
j_call: TRBJ1-5
cdr3_length: 12
clone_size: -
cdr3_nt: TGTGCCAGTAGTAGGAGGGGCCAGCCCCAGCATTTT
cdr3_aa: CASSRRGQPQHF

d_call: -
v_call: TRBV7-2
j_call: TRBJ2-2
cdr3_length: 15
clone_size: many
cdr3_nt: TGTGCCAGCAGCTTAACATCATCTAACACCGGGGAGCTGTTTTTT
cdr3_aa: CASSLTSSNTGELFF

d_call: -
v_call: TRBV28
j_call: TRBJ1-2
cdr3_length: 14
clone_size: -
cdr3_nt: TGTGCCAGCAGACCCCCCTCAACAAACTATGGCTACACCTTC
cdr3_aa: CASRPPSTNYGYTF

d_call: TRBD2
v_call: TRBV2
j_call: TRBJ2-4
cdr3_length: 16
clone_size: -
cdr3_nt: TGTGCCAGCAGAACCCTAGCGGGAGGTCGATTCAACATTCAGTACTTC
cdr3_aa: CASRTLAGGRFNIQYF

d_call: -
v_call: TRBV6-1
j_call: TRBJ2-7
cdr3_length: 11
clone_size: -
cdr3_nt: TGTGCCAGCAGATTGACCGACGAGCAGTACTTC
cdr3_aa: CASRLTDEQYF

d_call: -
v_call: TRBV7-9
j_call: TRBJ1-4
cdr3_length: 12
clone_size: once
cdr3_nt: TGTGCCGGGGGAGGGGATTCCGAAAAACTGTTTTTT
cdr3_aa: CAGGGDSEKLFF

d_call: -
v_call: TRBV9
j_call: TRBJ2-7
cdr3_length: 15
clone_size: -
cdr3_nt: TGTGCCAGCAGCGGGGATTTGGACGTCTCCTACGAGCAGTACTTC
cdr3_aa: CASSGDLDVSYEQYF

d_call: -
v_call: TRBV6-5
j_call: TRBJ2-3
cdr3_length: 12
clone_size: -
cdr3_nt: TGTGCCAGCAGTTCCGACAGAGATACGCAGTATTTT
cdr3_aa: CASSSDRDTQYF

d_call: TRBD2
v_call: TRBV28
j_call: TRBJ2-1
cdr3_length: 18
clone_size: -
cdr3_nt: TGTGCCAGCAGTAAGATCCTTGGACTAGCGGGAGTAGGGGATGAGCAGTTCTTC
cdr3_aa: CASSKILGLAGVGDEQFF

d_call: TRBD2
v_call: TRBV27
j_call: TRBJ2-1
cdr3_length: 16
clone_size: few
cdr3_nt: TGTGCCAGCAGGCGACTAGCGGGAGGGGTGGTTTATGAGCAGTTCTTC
cdr3_aa: CASRRLAGGVVYEQFF

d_call: -
v_call: TRBV6-4
j_call: TRBJ2-2
cdr3_length: 13
clone_size: -
cdr3_nt: TGTGCCAGCAGTGTGGAGTTCGGCGGGGAGCTGTTTTTT
cdr3_aa: CASSVEFGGELFF